This entry lists 25 T cell receptor beta chains sequenced from one sample in a study of blood T cell repertoires in COVID-19. TCRdb keeps only in-frame clones here, not all; method: immunoSEQ multiplex PCR. The table has 200,000 or so clones, 84% seen once; the top ten hold approximately 7.6%. The specimen was PBMCs or T cells enriched from blood (not recorded which). The receptors originated from a man in his forties who had recovered from COVID-19.

The gene calls are TRBV4-3 and TRBJ1-2; D not certain. Germline V lookup: CDR1 LGHNA, CDR2 YSLEER. V was pared by 0 bases and J by 5 bases, with 19 bases between. This CDR3 is 17 amino acids long. CDR3 residues: CASSQEIRQAGRYGYTF. The CDR3 DNA follows: TGCGCCAGCAGCCAAGAGATACGCCAGGCGGGGAGATATGGCTACACCTTC.

The rearrangement links TRBV10-1 to TRBJ2-3; D is uncertain. The germline V gene has CDR1 WNHNN and CDR2 SYGVQD (reference sequence). Trimming took 6 bases from V and 3 from J, leaving 10 bases between them. This CDR3 contains 13 residues. CDR3: CASRKDLTDTQYF. In DNA form, the CDR3 reads TGCGCCAGCAGGAAAGACTTGACAGATACGCAGTATTTT.

The chain joins TRBV7-2 to TRBJ2-5, with no clear D. V lost 0 bases to trimming and J lost 4 bases, with 9 bases between them. Germline V gene lookup returns CDR1 SGHTA and CDR2 FQGNSA. The CDR3 sequence is 14 residues long. CDR3 sequence: CASSLASLLETQYF. The CDR3 nucleotides read TGTGCCAGCAGCTTAGCCTCTCTTTTAGAGACCCAGTACTTC.

The chain uses TRBV3-1 (or the pseudogene TRBV3-2) and TRBJ1-2; 8 bases match TRBD1. This CDR3 region has 15 residues. CDR1 is LGHDT, CDR2 YNNKEL, per germline (reference sequence). Germline trimming cut 1 base from V and 7 bases from J; bases unmatched to any gene: 8. CDR3 region: CASSQAGGYSGGYTF. The CDR3 region has the DNA TGTGCCAGCAGCCAAGCAGGGGGCTACTCAGGTGGCTACACCTTC.

This chain connects TRBV28 to TRBJ1-5; D unresolved. This CDR3 region has 13 residues. With 3 bases removed from V and 3 bases from J, the gap between germline ends came to 6 bases. From germline, CDR1 is MDHEN and CDR2 SYDVKM. The chain's CDR3 is CASSFGNNQPQHF. The DNA of the CDR3 is TGTGCCAGCAGTTTCGGGAACAATCAGCCCCAGCATTTT.

V gene TRBV4-1 combines with J gene TRBJ2-5, with TRBD1 matching over 9 bases. The CDR3 runs 17 residues. V was clipped by 3 bases and J by 4 bases; unmatched bases: 12. Germline lookup yields CDR1 MGHRA and CDR2 YSYEKL. The CDR3 region is CASSHPKDRGSTETQYF. The CDR3 DNA is TGCGCCAGCAGCCATCCCAAGGACAGGGGAAGTACAGAGACCCAGTACTTC.

J is TRBJ1-1 and V is TRBV4-1; 9 bases are shared with TRBD1. The germline CDR1 and CDR2 sequences are MGHRA and YSYEKL. The CDR3 consists of 15 residues. Trimming cost V 2 bases and J 1 base; bases outside gene matches: 2. DNA for the CDR3: TGCGCCAGCAGCCAAATGGGACAGGGGAACACTGAAGCTTTCTTT. Protein sequence: CASSQMGQGNTEAFF.

The chain is built from TRBV4-2 and TRBJ2-6, with TRBD2 matching over 14 bases. The CDR3 is made up of 19 amino acids. Germline lookup yields CDR1 LGHNA and CDR2 YNFKEQ. Unmatched junction bases numbered 3, after V lost 1 base and J lost 1 base. The CDR3 here is CASSQGLAGGHSGANVLTF. The CDR3 nucleotides read TGTGCCAGCAGCCAAGGACTAGCGGGGGGGCATTCTGGGGCCAACGTCCTGACTTTC.

The V and J genes are TRBV7-2 and TRBJ1-1; weak D call: TRBD1 (5 bases). This CDR3 comprises 13 residues. Trimming took 6 bases from V and 11 from J, leaving 19 bases between them. The germline CDR1 and CDR2 sequences are SGHTA and FQGNSA. The CDR3 protein is CASRHLPRGWAFF. In DNA, the CDR3 is TGTGCCAGCAGACATTTACCGCGGGGGTGGGCTTTCTTT.

CDR3 sequence: CATSDPRLYQETQYF. The CDR3 bases are TGTGCCACCAGTGACCCCAGGTTGTACCAAGAGACCCAGTACTTC. V gene TRBV24-1 combines with J gene TRBJ2-5; D remains unclear. Germline V lookup: CDR1 KGHDR, CDR2 SFDVKD. Trimming left V 4 bases short and J 0 bases short, with 11 bases between. CDR3 length equals 15 residues.

The chain carries TRBV5-4 and TRBJ1-1; 8 bases align to TRBD1. Germline-derived CDR1 and CDR2 are SGHNT and YYREEE (reference sequence). Trimming removed 4 bases from V and 0 bases from J; junction bases left unmatched: 8. The CDR3 is 16 residues long. Here the CDR3 DNA reads TGTGCCAGCAGCCCAGGAAGGACAGGGCTGAACACTGAAGCTTTCTTT. It codes for CASSPGRTGLNTEAFF.

The chain combines TRBV7-8 with TRBJ1-1, with D unclear. Germline CDR1 and CDR2: SGHVS and FQNEAQ. V lost 2 bases to trimming and J lost 1 base, with 14 bases between them. The CDR3 loop spans 16 amino acids. Here the CDR3 DNA reads TGTGCCAGCAGCTTAACGGCTCTGAGACAGAACACTGAAGCTTTCTTT. This gives the protein CASSLTALRQNTEAFF.

This clone showed up just once. The chain uses TRBV2 and TRBJ1-2; D may be TRBD1 (5 bases). Germline CDR1 SNHLY, CDR2 FYNNEI. V lost 6 bases to trimming and J lost 5 bases, with 10 bases between them. The CDR3 is made up of 12 amino acids. The CDR3, as DNA: TGTGCCAGCAGCCGACAGACGTATGGCTACACCTTC. Amino acids: CASSRQTYGYTF.

This chain links TRBV24-1 with TRBJ1-2; no clear D. The CDR3 consists of 14 residues. From germline, CDR1 is KGHDR and CDR2 SFDVKD. Trimming cost V 4 bases and J 6 bases, with 14 bases left between them. DNA for the CDR3: TGTGCCACCAGTGACCGTATCGGGGAGGATGGCTACACCTTC. Encoded protein: CATSDRIGEDGYTF.

The chain has TRBV30 and TRBJ2-3, with D perhaps TRBD1 (6 bases). The CDR3 runs 15 residues. Germline CDR1 and CDR2: GTSNPN and SVGIG (reference sequence). V lost 5 bases, J lost 2 bases, and 17 bases lay in between. CDR3 amino acids: CAWAKGDTNTDTQYF. DNA of the CDR3: TGTGCCTGGGCAAAAGGGGACACCAACACAGATACGCAGTATTTT.

V usage is TRBV27 and J usage is TRBJ2-3, with TRBD1 matching 8 bases. The CDR3 runs 16 residues. V was clipped by 5 bases and J by 5 bases; unmatched bases: 12. CDR1 is MNHEY, CDR2 SMNVEV, per germline (reference sequence). The CDR3 DNA follows: TGTGCCAGCAGTAACCCGACAGGGGTGAGGAGAGATACGCAGTATTTT. Encoded protein: CASSNPTGVRRDTQYF.

The chain has TRBV7-8 and TRBJ2-3; 9 nucleotides match TRBD2. The V gene end was trimmed by 3 bases and the J gene end by 0 bases; junction bases not matched to a gene: 19. The CDR3 has 21 amino acids. The germline V gene encodes CDR1 SGHVS and CDR2 FQNEAQ. In nucleotides, the CDR3 is TGTGCCAGCAGCTTCCACCAGCGGGGGGTCCATTTCGCTCGAAGCACAGATACGCAGTATTTT. This codes for CASSFHQRGVHFARSTDTQYF. Combining the CDR3 with reference TRBV7-8 and TRBJ2-3 gives the whole variable domain GAGVSQSPRYKVAKRGQDVALRCDPISGHVSLFWYQQALGQGPEFLTYFQNEAQLDKSGLPSDRFFAERPEGSVSTLKIQRTQQEDSAVYLCASSFHQRGVHFARSTDTQYFGPGTRLTVL.

CDR3 sequence: CASSIVRNWLTGELFF. The CDR3, as DNA: TGTGCCAGTAGTATAGTCCGCAATTGGCTCACCGGGGAGCTGTTTTTT. The V and J genes are TRBV19 and TRBJ2-2; D unresolved. The CDR3 length is 16 residues. The V end was cut by 1 base, the J end by 4 bases, with 13 bases between. The germline V gene encodes CDR1 LNHDA and CDR2 SQIVND (reference sequence).

The rearrangement links TRBV5-5 to TRBJ2-7, with a tentative D call TRBD2 (5 bases). Germline V gene sequence: CDR1 SGHKS, CDR2 YYEKEE (reference sequence). The CDR3 covers 13 residues. Trimming removed 4 bases at V and 3 bases at J, with 11 bases between. The CDR3 coding sequence is TGTGCCAGCAGCCCCTTTGAGGGCTACGAGCAGTACTTC. The encoded protein is CASSPFEGYEQYF. The full variable domain, in which reference TRBV5-5 and TRBJ2-7 provide the parts outside the CDR3, is DAGVTQSPTHLIKTRGQQVTLRCSPISGHKSVSWYQQVLGQGPQFIFQYYEKEERGRGNFPDRFSARQFPNYSSELNVNALLLGDSALYLCASSPFEGYEQYFGPGTRLTVT.

The rearrangement links TRBV18 to TRBJ1-1, with 9 bases lining up with TRBD1. CDR3 length: 14 amino acids. The V and J ends lost 5 bases and 1 base, in that order; junction bases with no gene match: 2. Looked up from germline, CDR1 is KGHSH and CDR2 is LQKENI. The CDR3 here is CASSSGQGNTEAFF. The CDR3 DNA is TGTGCCAGCTCATCGGGACAGGGGAACACTGAAGCTTTCTTT.

CDR3 amino acids: CASSLDGTEAFF. The CDR3 coding sequence is TGCGCCAGCAGCTTGGACGGCACTGAAGCTTTCTTT. The rearrangement joins TRBV5-1 to TRBJ1-1, with D unresolved. Germline-derived CDR1 and CDR2 are SGHRS and YFSETQ. V was shortened by 0 bases and J by 4 bases, with 4 bases between the two germline ends. This CDR3 has 12 residues.

This chain uses TRBV1 with TRBJ1-4; TRBD1 is the table's D call, not checked against the DNA. TRBV1 is labeled a pseudogene. The CDR3 is 17 residues long. CDR3 coding DNA: TGCACCAGCAGCCTGGATGAGCCGGGACAGGGGAACGAAAAACTGTTTTTT. Translated: CTSSLDEPGQGNEKLFF.

The chain links TRBV3-1 (or the pseudogene TRBV3-2) to TRBJ1-1, with no clear D. Germline V lookup: CDR1 LGHDT, CDR2 YNNKEL (reference sequence). Trimming took 0 bases from V and 7 from J, leaving 12 bases between them. The CDR3 has 14 amino acids. CDR3 sequence: CASSQEYGRNEAFF. CDR3 sequence (DNA): TGTGCCAGCAGCCAAGAATATGGCAGGAATGAAGCTTTCTTT.

V usage is TRBV18 and J usage is TRBJ1-1; D gene ambiguous. Germline V lookup: CDR1 KGHSH, CDR2 LQKENI. The ends were cut back, 2 bases at V and 3 bases at J, with 13 bases in the middle. The CDR3 totals 15 residues. The CDR3 loop is CASSPYAGADTEAFF. The DNA of the CDR3 is TGTGCCAGCTCACCATACGCGGGCGCGGACACTGAAGCTTTCTTT.

This clone was seen a single time. J is TRBJ2-3 and V is TRBV4-2; D unclear. CDR3 length: 14 amino acids. V lost 0 bases and J 0 bases, leaving 4 bases between the germline ends. In germline, CDR1 is LGHNA, CDR2 YNFKEQ. The CDR3 sequence is CASSQESSTDTQYF. The CDR3 DNA sequence: TGTGCCAGCAGCCAAGAGTCGAGCACAGATACGCAGTATTTT.